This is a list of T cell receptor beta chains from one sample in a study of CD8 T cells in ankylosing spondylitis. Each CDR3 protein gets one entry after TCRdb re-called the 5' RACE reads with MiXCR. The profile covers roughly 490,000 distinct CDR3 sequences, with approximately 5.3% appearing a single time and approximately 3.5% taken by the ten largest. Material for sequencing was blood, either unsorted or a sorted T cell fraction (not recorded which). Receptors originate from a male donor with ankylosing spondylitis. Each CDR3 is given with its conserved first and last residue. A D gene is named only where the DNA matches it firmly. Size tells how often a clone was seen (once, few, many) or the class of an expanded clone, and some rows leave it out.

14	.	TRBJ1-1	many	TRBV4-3	TGCGCCAGCAGCCAAGATGGACTTAACACTGAAGCTTTCTTT	CASSQDGLNTEAFF
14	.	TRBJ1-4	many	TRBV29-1	TGCAGCGTTGATCTGGGTATGGCTAATGAAAAACTGTTTTTT	CSVDLGMANEKLFF
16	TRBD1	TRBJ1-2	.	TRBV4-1	TGCGCCAGCAGCCACCCCCCAGGGGGGAACAACTATGGCTACACCTTC	CASSHPPGGNNYGYTF
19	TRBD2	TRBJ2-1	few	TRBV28	TGTGCCAGCAGTTTATGGGGATCCGCGGGAGACCTCTCCTACAATGAGCAGTTCTTC	CASSLWGSAGDLSYNEQFF
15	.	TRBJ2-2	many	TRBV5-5	TGTGCCAGCAAGTTCCTAGCTGGTATGACCGGGGAGCTGTTTTTT	CASKFLAGMTGELFF
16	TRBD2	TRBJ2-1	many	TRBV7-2	TGTGCCAGCAGCCATAGCGGGAGGGCCTTGTACAATGAGCAGTTCTTC	CASSHSGRALYNEQFF
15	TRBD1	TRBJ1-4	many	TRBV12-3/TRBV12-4	TGTGCCAGCAAAAAGGGGGCTGGGACTAATGAAAAACTGTTTTTT	CASKKGAGTNEKLFF
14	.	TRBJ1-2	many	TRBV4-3	TGCGCCAGCAGCCAAGATCTAGAGGGGCTTGGCTACACCTTC	CASSQDLEGLGYTF
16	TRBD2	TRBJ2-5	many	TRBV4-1	TGCGCCAGCAGCCAGGAAGCGGGAGGAGCTGGGGAGACCCAGTACTTC	CASSQEAGGAGETQYF
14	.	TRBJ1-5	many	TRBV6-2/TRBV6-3	TGTGCCAGCAGAGGACTTTCGAACAATCAGCCCCAGCATTTT	CASRGLSNNQPQHF
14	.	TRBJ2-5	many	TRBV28	TGTGCCAGCAGTTTCCGACAGCTCCAAGAGACCCAGTACTTC	CASSFRQLQETQYF
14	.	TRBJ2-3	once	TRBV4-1	TGCGCCAGCAGCCAGGCGTATAGCACAGATACGCAGTATTTT	CASSQAYSTDTQYF
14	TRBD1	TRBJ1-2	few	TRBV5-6	TGTGCCAGCAGCTTGGCCCCAGGGGGCCTTGGCTACACCTTC	CASSLAPGGLGYTF
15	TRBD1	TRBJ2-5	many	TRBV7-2	TGTGCCAGCAGCCTGGGGGACAGGTCTCAAGAGACCCAGTACTTC	CASSLGDRSQETQYF
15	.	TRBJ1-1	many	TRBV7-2	TGTGCCAGCAGCTTAGCTGCAGGCCTGAACACTGAAGCTTTCTTT	CASSLAAGLNTEAFF
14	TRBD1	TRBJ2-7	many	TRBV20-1	TGCAGTGCTCGGACGGACAGGACTTCCTACGAGCAGTACTTC	CSARTDRTSYEQYF
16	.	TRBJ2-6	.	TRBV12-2	TGTGTTATTTGTGGCATTACTCCCTCTGGGGCCAACGTCCTGACTTTC	CVICGITPSGANVLTF
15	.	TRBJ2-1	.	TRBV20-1	TGCAGTGCTTCTCGGGGTGGTAGCAGCGTGAATGAGCAGTTCTTC	CSASRGGSSVNEQFF
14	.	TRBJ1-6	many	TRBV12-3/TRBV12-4	TGTGCCAGCAGCCGGACAGAAAACAATTCACCCCTCCACTTT	CASSRTENNSPLHF
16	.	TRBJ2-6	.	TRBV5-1	TGCGCCAGCAGCTTGGGGACCTCCTCTGGGGCCAACGTCCTGACTTTC	CASSLGTSSGANVLTF
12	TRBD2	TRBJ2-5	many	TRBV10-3	TGTGCCACGGGGGGGACCCGGGAGACCCAGTACTTC	CATGGTRETQYF
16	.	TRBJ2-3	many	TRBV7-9	TGTGCCAGCAGTTTAAGCGCCTTCGGGGGCACAGATACGCAGTATTTT	CASSLSAFGGTDTQYF
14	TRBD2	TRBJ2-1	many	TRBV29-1	TGCAGCGTTGAAGGACGGGAGCGGGGCAATGAGCAGTTCTTC	CSVEGRERGNEQFF
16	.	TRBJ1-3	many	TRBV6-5	TGTGCCAGCAGTTCCCCGGGGGGTGACTCTGGAAACACCATATATTTT	CASSSPGGDSGNTIYF
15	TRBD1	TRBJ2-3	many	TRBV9	TGTGCCAGCAGCGTAGAAGGACAGGCGACAGATACGCAGTATTTT	CASSVEGQATDTQYF
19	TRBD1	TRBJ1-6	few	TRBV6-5	TGTGCCAGCAGTTACCGAGCGGACAGGGGGTTTCCGAATAATTCACCCCTCCACTTT	CASSYRADRGFPNNSPLHF
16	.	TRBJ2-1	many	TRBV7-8	TGTGCCAGCAGCTTCCGCATAGCGGTCTCCTACAATGAGCAGTTCTTC	CASSFRIAVSYNEQFF
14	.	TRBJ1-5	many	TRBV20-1	TGCAGTGTCCCGGCCCCGGATAGCAATCAGCCCCAGCATTTT	CSVPAPDSNQPQHF
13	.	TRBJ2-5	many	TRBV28	TGTGCCAGCACAGACCTTACTCAAGAGACCCAGTACTTC	CASTDLTQETQYF
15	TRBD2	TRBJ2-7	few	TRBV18	TGTGCCAGCTCGCGACTAGCGGGGGGCACTATCCAGCAGTACTTC	CASSRLAGGTIQQYF
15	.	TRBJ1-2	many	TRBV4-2	TGTGCCAGCAGCCAAGATATAACAGGGAGCTATGGCTACACCTTC	CASSQDITGSYGYTF
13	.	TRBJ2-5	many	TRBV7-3	TGTGCCAGCAGCCAACAGGAATATGAGACCCAGTACTTC	CASSQQEYETQYF
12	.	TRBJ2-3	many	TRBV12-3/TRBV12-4	TGTGCCAGCAGCTCCGCGTGGGATACGCAGTATTTT	CASSSAWDTQYF
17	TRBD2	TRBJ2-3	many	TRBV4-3	TGCGCCAGCAGCTACCGCGGGGGGGCAGGAAGCACAGATACGCAGTATTTT	CASSYRGGAGSTDTQYF
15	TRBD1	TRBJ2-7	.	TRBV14	TGTGCCAGCAGCCCATTAGACAGGGCCAGGGGCGAGCAGTACTTC	CASSPLDRARGEQYF
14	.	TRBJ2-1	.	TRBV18	TGTGCCAGCTCACCACGGCCGGGTAGGGATGAGCAGTTCTTC	CASSPRPGRDEQFF
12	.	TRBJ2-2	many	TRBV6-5	TGTGCCAGCAGGCTCGCGGCCGGGGAGCTGTTTTTT	CASRLAAGELFF
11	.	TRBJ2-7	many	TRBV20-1	TGCAGTGCTAGGTTTGTGGGACCCCGGTACTTC	CSARFVGPRYF
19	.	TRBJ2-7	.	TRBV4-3	TGCGCCAGCAGCCAAGGAATGGGCCCCTCCAGGGACGGACACTACGAGCAGTACTTC	CASSQGMGPSRDGHYEQYF
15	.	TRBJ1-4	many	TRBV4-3	TGCGCCAGCAGCCAAGAAGGCAGGGTCGATGAAAAACTGTTTTTT	CASSQEGRVDEKLFF
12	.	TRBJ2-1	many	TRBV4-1	TGCGCCAGCAGCTCGCGGACTGGTGAGCAGTTCTTC	CASSSRTGEQFF
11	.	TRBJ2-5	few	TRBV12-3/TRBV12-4	TGTGCCAGCAGAGATCAATCGACCCAGTACTTC	CASRDQSTQYF
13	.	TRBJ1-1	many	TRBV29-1	TGCAGCGCTCGACCACGGGAGAGGAGTGAAGCTTTCTTT	CSARPRERSEAFF
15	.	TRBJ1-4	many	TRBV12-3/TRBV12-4	TGTGCCAGCAGTTTTTCGAACAGTCCTAATGAAAAACTGTTTTTT	CASSFSNSPNEKLFF
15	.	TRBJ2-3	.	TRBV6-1	TGTGCCAGCAGTGCGACCCGGGGGAGCACAGATACGCAGTATTTT	CASSATRGSTDTQYF
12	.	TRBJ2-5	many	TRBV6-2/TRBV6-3	TGTGCCAGCAGCCAAAGCGAAGAGACCCAGTACTTC	CASSQSEETQYF
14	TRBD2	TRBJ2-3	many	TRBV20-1	TGCAGTGCTAGTGGCGGGGGGGCCCCAGATACGCAGTATTTT	CSASGGGAPDTQYF
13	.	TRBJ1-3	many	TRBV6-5	TGTGCCAGCAGTTACCTTCGAGGAAACACCATATATTTT	CASSYLRGNTIYF
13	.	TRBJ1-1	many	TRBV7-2	TGTGCCAGCACCTTGTTCGAGGGCACTGAAGCTTTCTTT	CASTLFEGTEAFF
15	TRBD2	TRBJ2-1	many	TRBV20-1	TGCAGTGCTAGAGATCCGAGCGGGAGCTCCCATGAGCAGTTCTTC	CSARDPSGSSHEQFF
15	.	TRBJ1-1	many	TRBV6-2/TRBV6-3	TGTGCCAGCAGCGAAGTTTCAGGGTATCCAACTGAAGCTTTCTTT	CASSEVSGYPTEAFF
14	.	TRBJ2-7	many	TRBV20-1	TGCAGTGCTCTCCCCATTCGCAGCTCCTACGAGCAGTACTTC	CSALPIRSSYEQYF
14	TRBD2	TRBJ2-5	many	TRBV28	TGTGCCAGCAGTTCCGACGGGACTAGCTCCCTTTGGGGCTTC	CASSSDGTSSLWGF
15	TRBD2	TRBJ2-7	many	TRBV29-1	TGCAGCGTCGAAGTTCTAGCGGGAGTGGAAGGCGAGCAGTACTTC	CSVEVLAGVEGEQYF
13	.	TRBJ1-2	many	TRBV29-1	TGCAGCGTTGAAGATCGTGGTAGGGAGGGCTACACCTTC	CSVEDRGREGYTF